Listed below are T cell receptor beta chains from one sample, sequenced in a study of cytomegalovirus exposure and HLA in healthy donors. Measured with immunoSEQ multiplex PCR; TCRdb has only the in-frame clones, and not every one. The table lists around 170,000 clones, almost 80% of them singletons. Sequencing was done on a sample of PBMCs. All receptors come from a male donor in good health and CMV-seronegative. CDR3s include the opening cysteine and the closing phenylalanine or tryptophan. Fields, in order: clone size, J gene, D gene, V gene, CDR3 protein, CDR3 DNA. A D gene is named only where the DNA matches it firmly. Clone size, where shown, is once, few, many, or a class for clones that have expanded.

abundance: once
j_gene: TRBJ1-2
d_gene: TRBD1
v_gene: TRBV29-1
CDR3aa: CSVEGTGKDYGYTF
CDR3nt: TGCAGCGTTGAGGGGACAGGGAAGGACTATGGCTACACCTTC

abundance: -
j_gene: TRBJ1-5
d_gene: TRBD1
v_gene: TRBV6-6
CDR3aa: CASTLGQGGNQPQHF
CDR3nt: TGTGCCAGCACCCTAGGACAGGGCGGCAATCAGCCCCAGCATTTT

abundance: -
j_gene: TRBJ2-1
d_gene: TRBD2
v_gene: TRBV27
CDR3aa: CASSLSGEYNEQFF
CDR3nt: TGTGCCAGCAGTTTGAGCGGGGAATACAATGAGCAGTTCTTC

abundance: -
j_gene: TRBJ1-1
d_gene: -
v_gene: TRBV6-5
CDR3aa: CASSFGGRTEAFF
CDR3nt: TGTGCCAGCAGTTTTGGGGGCCGCACTGAAGCTTTCTTT

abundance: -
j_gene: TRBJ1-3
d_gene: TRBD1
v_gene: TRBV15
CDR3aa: CATSRVPTGTGNTIYF
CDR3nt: TGTGCCACCAGCAGAGTACCGACAGGGACCGGAAACACCATATATTTT

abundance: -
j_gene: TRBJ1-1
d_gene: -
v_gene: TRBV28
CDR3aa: CASSLSTEAFF
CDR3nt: TGTGCCAGCAGTTTGAGCACTGAAGCTTTCTTT

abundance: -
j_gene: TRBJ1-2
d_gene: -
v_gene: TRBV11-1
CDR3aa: CASSPDGGDYGYTF
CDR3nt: TGTGCCAGCAGCCCGGACGGGGGAGACTATGGCTACACCTTC

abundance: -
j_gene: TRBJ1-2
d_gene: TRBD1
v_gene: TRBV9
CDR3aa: CASSGTGDGYTF
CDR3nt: TGTGCCAGCAGCGGGACAGGGGATGGCTACACCTTC

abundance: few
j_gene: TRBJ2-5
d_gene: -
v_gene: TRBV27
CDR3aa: CASSLTAGSETQYF
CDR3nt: TGTGCCAGCAGTTTAACGGCAGGGTCAGAGACCCAGTACTTC

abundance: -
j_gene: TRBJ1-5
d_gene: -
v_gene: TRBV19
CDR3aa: CASSPNRGGAGQPQHF
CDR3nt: TGTGCCAGTAGTCCGAACCGCGGGGGCGCGGGTCAGCCCCAGCATTTT

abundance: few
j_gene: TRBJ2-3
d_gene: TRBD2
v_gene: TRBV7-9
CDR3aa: CASSQTSAPDTQYF
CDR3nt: TGTGCCAGCAGCCAAACTAGCGCCCCAGATACGCAGTATTTT

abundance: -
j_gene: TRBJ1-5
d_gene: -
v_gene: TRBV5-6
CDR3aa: CASSYTGNQPQHF
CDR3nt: TGTGCCAGCAGCTATACAGGGAACCAGCCCCAGCATTTT

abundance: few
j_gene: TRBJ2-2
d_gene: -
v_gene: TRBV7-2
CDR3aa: CASSSGGELFF
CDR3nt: TGTGCCAGCAGCTCCGGGGGGGAGCTGTTTTTT

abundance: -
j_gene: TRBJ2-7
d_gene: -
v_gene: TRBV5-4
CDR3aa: CASRNPLAGEQYF
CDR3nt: TGTGCCAGCAGAAATCCCCTAGCCGGGGAGCAGTACTTC

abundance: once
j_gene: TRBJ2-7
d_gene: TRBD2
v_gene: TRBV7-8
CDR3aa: CASSLPSGYEQYF
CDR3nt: TGTGCCAGCAGCTTACCTAGCGGCTACGAGCAGTACTTC

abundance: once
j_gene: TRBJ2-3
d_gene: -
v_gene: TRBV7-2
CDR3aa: CASRQSTDTQYF
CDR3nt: TGTGCCAGCAGGCAGAGCACAGATACGCAGTATTTT

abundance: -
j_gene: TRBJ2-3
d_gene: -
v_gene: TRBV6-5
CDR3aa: CASTQQGSRTDTQYF
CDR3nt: TGTGCCAGCACCCAACAGGGTAGTCGCACAGATACGCAGTATTTT

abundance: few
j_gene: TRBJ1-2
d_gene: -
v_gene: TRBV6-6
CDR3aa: CASSFGTSYGYTF
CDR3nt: TGTGCCAGCAGTTTCGGGACAAGCTATGGCTACACCTTC

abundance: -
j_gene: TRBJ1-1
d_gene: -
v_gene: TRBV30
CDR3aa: CAWSRGGEAFF
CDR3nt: TGTGCCTGGAGTAGGGGGGGGGAAGCTTTCTTT

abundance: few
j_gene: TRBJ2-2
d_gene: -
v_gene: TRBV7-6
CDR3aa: CASSLGGGLTNTGELFF
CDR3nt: TGTGCCAGCAGCTTAGGGGGCGGCCTGACGAACACCGGGGAGCTGTTTTTT

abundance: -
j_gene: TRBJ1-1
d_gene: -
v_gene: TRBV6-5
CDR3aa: CASRPTANTEAFF
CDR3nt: TGTGCCAGCAGACCTACAGCTAACACTGAAGCTTTCTTT

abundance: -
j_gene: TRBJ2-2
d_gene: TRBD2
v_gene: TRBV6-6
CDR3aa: CASTLSGGTNTGELFF
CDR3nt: TGTGCCAGCACCCTCAGCGGGGGGACGAACACCGGGGAGCTGTTTTTT

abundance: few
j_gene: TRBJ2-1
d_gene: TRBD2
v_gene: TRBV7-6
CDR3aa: CASSSRTSGSREQFF
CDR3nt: TGTGCCAGCAGCTCACGGACTAGCGGGAGCCGTGAGCAGTTCTTC

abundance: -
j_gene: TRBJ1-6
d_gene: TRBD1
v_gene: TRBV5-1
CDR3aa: CATTGTENSPLHF
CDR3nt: TGCGCCACCACTGGGACAGAGAATTCACCCCTCCACTTT

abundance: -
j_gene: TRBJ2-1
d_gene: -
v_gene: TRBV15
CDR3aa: CATSSHNRALGNEQFF
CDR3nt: TGTGCCACCAGCTCACATAACAGGGCGTTGGGCAATGAGCAGTTCTTC

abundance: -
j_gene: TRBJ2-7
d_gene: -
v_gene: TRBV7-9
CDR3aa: CASSPGGGLAAEQYF
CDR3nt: TGTGCCAGCAGCCCCGGAGGGGGCCTCGCGGCCGAGCAGTACTTC

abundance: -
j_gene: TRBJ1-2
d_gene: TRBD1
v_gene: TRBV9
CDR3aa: CASSVATTGGYGYTF
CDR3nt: TGTGCCAGCAGCGTAGCTACTACAGGGGGCTATGGCTACACCTTC

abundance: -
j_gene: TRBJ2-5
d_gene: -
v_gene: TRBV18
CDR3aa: CASSLGGPGETQYF
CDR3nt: TGTGCCAGCTCACTCGGGGGTCCCGGGGAGACCCAGTACTTC

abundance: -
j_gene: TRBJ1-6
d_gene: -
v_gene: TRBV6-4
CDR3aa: CASSAGTNNSPLHF
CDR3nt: TGTGCCAGCAGTGCCGGGACAAATAATTCACCCCTCCACTTT

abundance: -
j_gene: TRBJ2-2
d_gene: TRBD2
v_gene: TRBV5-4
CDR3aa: CASSLVGGGPWTGELFF
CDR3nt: TGTGCCAGCAGCTTGGTGGGGGGAGGGCCATGGACCGGGGAGCTGTTTTTT

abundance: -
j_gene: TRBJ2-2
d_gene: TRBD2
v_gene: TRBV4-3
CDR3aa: CASSQPSLAGDAGELFF
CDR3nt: TGCGCCAGCAGCCAACCCAGTCTAGCGGGAGACGCCGGGGAGCTGTTTTTT

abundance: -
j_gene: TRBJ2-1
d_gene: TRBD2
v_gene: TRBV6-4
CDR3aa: CASSPGGDYNEQFF
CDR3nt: TGTGCCAGCAGTCCGGGGGGGGATTACAATGAGCAGTTCTTC

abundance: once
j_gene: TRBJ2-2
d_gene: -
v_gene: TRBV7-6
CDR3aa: CASSPPGVSGELFF
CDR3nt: TGTGCCAGCAGCCCCCCGGGAGTATCGGGGGAGCTGTTTTTT